This T cell receptor (beta chain) was sequenced during a study of shared clonotypes between healthy human individuals (TCRdb year 2020). In terms of the full investigation: Three men and a couple of women, aged 18 to 49 years, made up the cohort. For each donor, CD4 naive and CD4 memory were each given three plates, CD8 naive was given two plates, and CD8 memory was given one plate. To increase sequencing depth and limit assay-specific biases, TCR repertoire library preparation and sequencing were carried out by different laboratories using diverse techniques. Leukapheresis yielded between about 0.94 and 9.5 billion PBMCs per donor. To estimate repertoire size and how much clonotype sharing occurs between individuals, the study deeply sequenced the blood TCR repertoires of several healthy adults. General findings and caveats noted by the study authors: Across a few donors, around 5% of naive CD4, roughly 3.8% of naive CD8, 2.3% of memory CD4, and around 0.4% of memory CD8 clonotypes were shared. The genetic and exposure-history diversity represented was limited by the small number of donors. Naive subsets generally had larger estimated clonotype richness than memory subsets did. Sampling was restricted to blood, and TCR repertoires in tissues likely differ from the TCR repertoires found in blood. Higher generation probabilities were observed for clonotypes shared by all four sorted-subset donors than for non-shared clonotypes. Incomplete sequencing was indicated by rarefaction of sorted-subset datasets, despite the large sequencing depth. Pairwise subsampling indicated that sequencing depth was expected to affect the degree of clonotype sharing among donors.

In the case of this clone: Which antigen it targets is not known. Base qualities are missing; no much larger clone stands one base away.

The CDR3, cysteine through phenylalanine, is 14 amino acids long. Just the 42-base CDR3 DNA is kept, in frame starting at base 1. In the germline V gene, CDR1 corresponds to SGHTA and CDR2 to FQGNSA. Cut back by 3 bases and 6 bases, the V and J ends lie 15 bases apart. TCR CDR3 regions were amplified from genomic DNA by multiplex PCR using the deep immunoSEQ assay. Extracted genomic DNA from each cell subset was distributed evenly across all wells of several immunoSEQ 96-well plates, and each plate was treated as a replicate. For sorted subsets, each replicate PCR was loaded with approximately 0.2 ug genomic DNA, equivalent to 30,000 or so T cell genomes. Purified libraries were measured with a Qubit 3.0 fluorometer, size-checked on a Bioanalyzer 2100, and measured again with the KAPA Library Quantification kit. A separate single-read 150-cycle Illumina NextSeq 550 flow cell was used to sequence each immunoSEQ 96-well plate. The paper's data handling went like this. Because the immunoSEQ output included only junctional sequences and no quality scores, the filtering could not be the same as the filtering used for full-length reads. Sequences were annotated with PyIR, a Python wrapper for IgBLAST v1.9, and V/J genes and CDR3 were assigned using IMGT germline references. Reads were filtered out if the reads had weak V/J assignments (E-value above 1e-6), no CDR3, stop codons, out-of-frame junctions, or ambiguous translated residues. A V3J clonotype was defined by an identical inferred V gene, J gene, and CDR3 amino acid sequence. The percentage overlap between two repertoires was calculated by dividing the number of shared unique clonotypes by the size of the smaller repertoire. Richness of each repertoire was evaluated using RTK rarefaction, the Chao1 estimator, and Recon v2.1 estimates of unobserved clonotypes. For all TCRbeta clonotypes obtained by the gDNA method from a few donors, generation probabilities were computed with OLGA. The table comes from immuneACCESS by way of TCRdb, which keeps in-frame sequences with V and J called. Part of the clones is missing from these tables; in studies checked, under half for an unresolved V gene and the rest for unknown reasons. Clonal size and the V and J genes are those of that table, whereas D and trimming came from the DNA. This sample lists some 1 million clones; approximately 72% were detected once. Less than 1.5% of the sample goes to the ten largest clones.

Healthy HIV-negative adults with no recently reported acute infections or vaccinations were included as donors. All donors were Caucasian adults living in Nashville, Tennessee, USA. CD4+ T cells were enriched by magnetic negative selection; naive cells were then positively selected on CD45RA, and the negative fraction formed the memory subset. Blood was obtained by leukapheresis, after which PBMCs were separated by Ficoll-Histopaque density gradient centrifugation and cryopreserved in liquid nitrogen vapor phase. Analytical flow cytometry was used to check the purity and quantity of every magnetically sorted T cell population. Genomic DNA was isolated from each sorted fraction and quantified by UV absorbance on a Nanodrop 2000c.

This receptor chain uses TRBV7-2 and TRBJ2-7; a tentative D match to TRBD1 spans 8 bases. This receptor was taken from a man aged 18 to 29 in good health. Sequenced material: memory CD4+ T cells sorted from blood. What the cell subset or site label conveys for this sample: CD45RA-negative fraction. Here the CDR3 is given as CASSLGGDRLEQYF. The DNA sequence is as follows: TGTGCCAGCAGCTTGGGAGGGGACAGGCTCGAGCAGTACTTC.